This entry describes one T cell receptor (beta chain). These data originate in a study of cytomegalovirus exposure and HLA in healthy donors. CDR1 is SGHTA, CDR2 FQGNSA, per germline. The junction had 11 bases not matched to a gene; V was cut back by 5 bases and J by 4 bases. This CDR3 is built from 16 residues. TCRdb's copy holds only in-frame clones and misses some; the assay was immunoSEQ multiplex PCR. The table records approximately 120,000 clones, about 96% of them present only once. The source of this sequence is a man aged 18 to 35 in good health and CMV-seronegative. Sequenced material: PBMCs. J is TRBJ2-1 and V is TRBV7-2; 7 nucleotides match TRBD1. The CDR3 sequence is CASSQGGVGRYNEQFF. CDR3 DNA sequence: TGTGCCAGCAGCCAAGGGGGCGTGGGACGTTACAATGAGCAGTTCTTC.